This T cell receptor beta chain was identified during a study of early T cells in non-severe SARS-CoV-2 infection. About the research overall: Chains from this unsorted whole-blood bulk RNA could not be paired. Study-wide findings and caveats: Database matching using VDJdb favored anti-spike CD8 responses, with private and CD4 specificities left missing.

About this clonotype: The target antigen is unknown.

The CDR3 is 14 residues long. Trimming left V 5 bases short and J 5 bases short, with 15 bases between. Germline V gene sequence: CDR1 LNHDA, CDR2 SQIVND (reference sequence). Unique molecular identifiers were affixed to single, distinct cDNA molecules. MiXCR, applied by TCRdb to the 5' RACE reads, yields one record per CDR3 protein. The sample carries about 60,000 distinct CDR3 sequences, under 15% recorded once. Sequencing was done on a sample of whole blood. The receptor comes from an adult who was a healthcare worker with PCR-confirmed SARS-CoV-2 infection or an uninfected control (not recorded which). The V gene is TRBV19, the J gene TRBJ1-1, with D perhaps TRBD1 (5 bases). CDR3: CASSVRGAGTEAFF. The DNA for the CDR3 is TGTGCCAGTAGTGTACGAGGGGCGGGTACTGAAGCTTTCTTT.